This T cell receptor (beta chain) was profiled in a study of T cells in women clearing cervical HPV infection. Overall study results and limits: Repertoire richness, not evenness, was significantly elevated in CIN3+ cases versus controls.

The repertoire was sequenced with immunoSEQ multiplex PCR; TCRdb's copy has only in-frame clones and lacks some. This repertoire comprises about 29,000 clones; its ten largest clones make up around 2.8%. There are 15 residues in the CDR3. V lost 7 bases to trimming and J lost 1 base, with 13 bases between them. CDR1 is SEHNR and CDR2 is FQNEAQ in the germline V gene (reference sequence). A note on this clone: Its antigen is not known. The DNA ends 3 residues before the CDR3 does, and the rest of the CDR3 is filled in from the germline J gene.

The rearrangement links TRBV7-9 to TRBJ2-2, with D possibly being TRBD1 (6 bases). The sequenced sample consisted of blood buffy coat. The receptor was derived from a woman aged 18 to 69 with a cervical HPV16 infection that either progressed to CIN3+ or cleared (not recorded which). The DNA read from the CDR3 is TGTGCCAGCACTGGACAGTACTTGAACACCGGGGAG. This codes for CASTGQYLNTGE. The complete CDR3 sequence is CASTGQYLNTGELFF.